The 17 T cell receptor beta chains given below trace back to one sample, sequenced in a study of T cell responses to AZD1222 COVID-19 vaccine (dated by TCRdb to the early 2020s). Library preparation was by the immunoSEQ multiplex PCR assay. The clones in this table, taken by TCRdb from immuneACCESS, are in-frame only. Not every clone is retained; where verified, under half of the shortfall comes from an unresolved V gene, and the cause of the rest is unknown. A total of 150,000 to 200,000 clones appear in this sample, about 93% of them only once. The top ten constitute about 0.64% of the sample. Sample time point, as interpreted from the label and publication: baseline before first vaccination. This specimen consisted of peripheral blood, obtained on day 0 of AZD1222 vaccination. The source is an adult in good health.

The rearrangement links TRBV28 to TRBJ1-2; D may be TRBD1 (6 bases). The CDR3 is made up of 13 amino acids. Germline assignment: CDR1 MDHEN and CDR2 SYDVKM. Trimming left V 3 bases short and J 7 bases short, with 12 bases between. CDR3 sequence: CASSLRQGSGYTF. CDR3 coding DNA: TGTGCCAGCAGTTTGCGGCAGGGGAGTGGCTACACCTTC.

CDR3 bases: TGTGCCAGCGGTCGAGGAAACACCATATATTTT. Protein: CASGRGNTIYF. The rearrangement links TRBV3-1 (or the pseudogene TRBV3-2) to TRBJ1-3; D gene ambiguous. CDR1 LGHDT and CDR2 YNNKEL come from the germline V gene (reference sequence). The ends were cut back, 8 bases at V and 4 bases at J, with 6 bases in the middle. The CDR3 totals 11 residues.

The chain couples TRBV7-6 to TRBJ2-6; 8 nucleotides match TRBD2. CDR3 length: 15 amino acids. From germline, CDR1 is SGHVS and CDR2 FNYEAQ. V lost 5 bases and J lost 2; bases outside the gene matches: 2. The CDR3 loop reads CASSRAGAGANVLTF. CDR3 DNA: TGTGCCAGCAGCCGAGCGGGGGCTGGGGCCAACGTCCTGACTTTC.

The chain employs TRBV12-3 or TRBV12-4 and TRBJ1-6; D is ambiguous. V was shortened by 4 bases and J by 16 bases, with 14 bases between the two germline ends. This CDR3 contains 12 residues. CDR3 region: CASSYGKRPLHF. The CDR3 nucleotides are TGTGCCAGCAGTTATGGGAAGCGGCCACTCCACTTT.

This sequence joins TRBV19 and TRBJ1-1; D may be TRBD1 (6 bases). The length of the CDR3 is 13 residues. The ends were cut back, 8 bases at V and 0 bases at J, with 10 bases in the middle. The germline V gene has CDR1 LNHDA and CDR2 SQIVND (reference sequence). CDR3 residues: CASRGGLNTEAFF. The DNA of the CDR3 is TGTGCCAGTCGAGGGGGATTGAACACTGAAGCTTTCTTT. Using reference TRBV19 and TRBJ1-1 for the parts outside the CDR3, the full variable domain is DGGITQSPKYLFRKEGQNVTLSCEQNLNHDAMYWYRQDPGQGLRLIYYSQIVNDFQKGDIAEGYSVSREKKESFPLTVTSAQKNPTAFYLCASRGGLNTEAFFGQGTRLTVV.

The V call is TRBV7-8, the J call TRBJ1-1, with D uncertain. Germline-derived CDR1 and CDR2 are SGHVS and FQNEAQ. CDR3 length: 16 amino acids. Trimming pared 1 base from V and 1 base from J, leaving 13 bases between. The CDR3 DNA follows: TGTGCCAGCAGCTTAGGGCTAGAGGTGGGGAACACTGAAGCTTTCTTT. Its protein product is CASSLGLEVGNTEAFF.

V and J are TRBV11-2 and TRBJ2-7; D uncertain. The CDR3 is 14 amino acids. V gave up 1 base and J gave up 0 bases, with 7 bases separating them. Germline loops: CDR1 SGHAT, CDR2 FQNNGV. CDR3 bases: TGTGCCAGCAGCTTAGGCATCCTCTCCTACGAGCAGTACTTC. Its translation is CASSLGILSYEQYF.

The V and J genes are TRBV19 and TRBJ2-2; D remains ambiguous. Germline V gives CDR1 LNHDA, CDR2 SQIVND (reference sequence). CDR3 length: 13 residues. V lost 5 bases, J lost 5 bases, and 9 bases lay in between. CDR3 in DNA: TGTGCCAGTAGTCCCTTGTGGACCGGGGAGCTGTTTTTT. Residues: CASSPLWTGELFF.

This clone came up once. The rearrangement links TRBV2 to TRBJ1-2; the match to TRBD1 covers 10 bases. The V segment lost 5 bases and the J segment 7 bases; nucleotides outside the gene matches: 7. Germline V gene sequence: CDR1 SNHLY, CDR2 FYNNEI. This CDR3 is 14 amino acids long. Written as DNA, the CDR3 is TGTGCCAGCAGTCCTGGGACAGGGGAACCTGGCTACACCTTC. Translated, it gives CASSPGTGEPGYTF.

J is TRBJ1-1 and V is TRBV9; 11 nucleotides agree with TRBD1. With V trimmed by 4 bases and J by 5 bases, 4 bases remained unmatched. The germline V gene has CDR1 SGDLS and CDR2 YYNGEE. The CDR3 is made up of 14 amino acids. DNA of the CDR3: TGTGCCAGCAGCACCGGACAGGGGGCGACTGAAGCTTTCTTT. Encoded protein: CASSTGQGATEAFF.

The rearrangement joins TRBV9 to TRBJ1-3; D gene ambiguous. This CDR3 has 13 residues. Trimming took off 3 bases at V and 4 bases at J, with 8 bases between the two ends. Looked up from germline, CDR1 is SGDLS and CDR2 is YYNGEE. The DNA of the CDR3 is TGTGCCAGCAGCGCCTGGTGGGGAAACACCATATATTTT. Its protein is CASSAWWGNTIYF.

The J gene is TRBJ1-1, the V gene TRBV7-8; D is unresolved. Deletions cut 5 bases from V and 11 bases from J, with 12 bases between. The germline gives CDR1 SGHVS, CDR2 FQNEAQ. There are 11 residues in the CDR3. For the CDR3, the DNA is TGTGCCAGCAGCGCCGGACCGGATGCTTTCTTT. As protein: CASSAGPDAFF.

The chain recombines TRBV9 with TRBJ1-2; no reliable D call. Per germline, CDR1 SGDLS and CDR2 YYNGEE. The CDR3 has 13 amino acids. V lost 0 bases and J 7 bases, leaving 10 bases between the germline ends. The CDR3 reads CASSVGPASGYTF. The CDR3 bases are TGTGCCAGCAGCGTAGGACCTGCAAGTGGCTACACCTTC.

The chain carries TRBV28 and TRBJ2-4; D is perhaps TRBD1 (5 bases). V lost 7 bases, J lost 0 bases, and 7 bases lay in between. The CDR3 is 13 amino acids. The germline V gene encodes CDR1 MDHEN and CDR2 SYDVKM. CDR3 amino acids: CASTTVAKNIQYF. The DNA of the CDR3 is TGTGCCAGCACGACAGTAGCCAAAAACATTCAGTACTTC.

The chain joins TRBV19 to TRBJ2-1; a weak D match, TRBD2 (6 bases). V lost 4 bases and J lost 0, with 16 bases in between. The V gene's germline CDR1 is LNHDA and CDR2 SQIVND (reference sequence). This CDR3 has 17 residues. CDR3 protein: CASSTIADLNSYNEQFF. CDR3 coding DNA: TGTGCCAGTAGTACCATAGCGGACCTAAACTCCTACAATGAGCAGTTCTTC.

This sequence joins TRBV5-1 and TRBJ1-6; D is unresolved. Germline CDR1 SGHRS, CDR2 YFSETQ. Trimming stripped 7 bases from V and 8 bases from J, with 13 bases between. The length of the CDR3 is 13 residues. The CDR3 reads CASGWAIDSPLHF. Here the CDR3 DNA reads TGCGCCAGCGGGTGGGCCATCGATTCACCCCTCCACTTT.

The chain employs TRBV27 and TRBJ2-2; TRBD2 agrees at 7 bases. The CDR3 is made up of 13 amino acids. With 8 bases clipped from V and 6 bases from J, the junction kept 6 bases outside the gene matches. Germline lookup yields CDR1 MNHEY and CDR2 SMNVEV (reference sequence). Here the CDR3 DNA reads TGTGCCAGCCGGACTAGTCCCTCCGGGGAGCTGTTTTTT. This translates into CASRTSPSGELFF.